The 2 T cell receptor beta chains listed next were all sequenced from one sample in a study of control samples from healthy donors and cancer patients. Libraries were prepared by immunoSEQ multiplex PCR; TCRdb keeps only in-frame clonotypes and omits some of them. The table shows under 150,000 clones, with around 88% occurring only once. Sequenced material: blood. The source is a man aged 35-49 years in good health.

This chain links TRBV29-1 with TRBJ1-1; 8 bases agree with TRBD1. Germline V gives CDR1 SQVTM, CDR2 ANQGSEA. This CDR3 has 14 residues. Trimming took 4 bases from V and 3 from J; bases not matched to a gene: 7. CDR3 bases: TGCAGCGTTGTCGGACAGGGATACGACACTGAAGCTTTCTTT. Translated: CSVVGQGYDTEAFF.

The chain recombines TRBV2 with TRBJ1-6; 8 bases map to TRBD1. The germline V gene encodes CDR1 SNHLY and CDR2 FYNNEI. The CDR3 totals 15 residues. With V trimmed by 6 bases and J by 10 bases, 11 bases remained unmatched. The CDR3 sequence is CASSEQGAFGSPLHF. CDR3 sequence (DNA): TGTGCCAGCAGCGAGCAGGGGGCTTTCGGATCACCCCTCCACTTT. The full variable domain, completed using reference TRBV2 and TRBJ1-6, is EPEVTQTPSHQVTQMGQEVILRCVPISNHLYFYWYRQILGQKVEFLVSFYNNEISEKSEIFDDQFSVERPDGSNFTLKIRSTKLEDSAMYFCASSEQGAFGSPLHFGNGTRLTVT.